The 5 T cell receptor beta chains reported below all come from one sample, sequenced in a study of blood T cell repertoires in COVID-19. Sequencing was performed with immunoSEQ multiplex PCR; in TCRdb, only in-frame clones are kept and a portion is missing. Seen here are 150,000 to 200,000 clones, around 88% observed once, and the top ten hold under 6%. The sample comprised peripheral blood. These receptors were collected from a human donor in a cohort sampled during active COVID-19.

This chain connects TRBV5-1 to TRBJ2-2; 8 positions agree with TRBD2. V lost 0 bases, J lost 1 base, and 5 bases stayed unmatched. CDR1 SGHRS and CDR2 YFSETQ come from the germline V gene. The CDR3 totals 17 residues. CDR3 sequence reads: CASSLDSSGGNTGELFF. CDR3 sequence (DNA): TGCGCCAGCAGCTTGGATTCGAGCGGGGGGAACACCGGGGAGCTGTTTTTT.

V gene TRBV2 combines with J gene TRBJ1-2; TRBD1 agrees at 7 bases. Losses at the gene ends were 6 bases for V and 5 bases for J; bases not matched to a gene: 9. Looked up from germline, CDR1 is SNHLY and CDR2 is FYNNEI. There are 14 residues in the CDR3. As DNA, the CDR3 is TGTGCCAGCAGGGGGGACAGTACACTTTATGGCTACACCTTC. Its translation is CASRGDSTLYGYTF.

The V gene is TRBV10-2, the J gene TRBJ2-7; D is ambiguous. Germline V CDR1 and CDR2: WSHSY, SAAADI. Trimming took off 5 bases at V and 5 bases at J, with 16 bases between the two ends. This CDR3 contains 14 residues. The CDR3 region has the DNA TGCGCCAGCAGTACTCCCGTTACAGCTGACGAGCAGTACTTC. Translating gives CASSTPVTADEQYF.

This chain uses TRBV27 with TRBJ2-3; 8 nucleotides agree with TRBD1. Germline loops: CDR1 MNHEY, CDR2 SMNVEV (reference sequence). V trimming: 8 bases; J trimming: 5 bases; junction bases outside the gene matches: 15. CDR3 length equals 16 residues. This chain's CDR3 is CASASLRTGLLDTQYF. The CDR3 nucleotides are TGTGCCAGCGCATCGCTTAGGACAGGGTTGTTAGATACGCAGTATTTT.

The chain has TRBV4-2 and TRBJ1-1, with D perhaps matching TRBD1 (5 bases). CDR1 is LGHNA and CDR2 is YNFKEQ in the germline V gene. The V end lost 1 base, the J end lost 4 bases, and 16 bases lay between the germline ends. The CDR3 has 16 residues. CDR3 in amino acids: CASSQGSGGLSTEAFF. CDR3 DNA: TGTGCCAGCAGCCAAGGGTCGGGGGGACTGAGCACTGAAGCTTTCTTT.